These 23 T cell receptor beta chains came from one sample sequenced in a study of cytomegalovirus exposure and HLA in healthy donors. The PCR was carried out with 60 Vbeta primers and 13 Jbeta primers. The assay was immunoSEQ multiplex PCR, and TCRdb's table has in-frame clones only and misses some. The repertoire holds around 150,000 clones, approximately 85% seen once, with around 0.91% in the top ten. Specimen: PBMCs. Receptors were obtained from a girl aged 2 to 10 in good health and CMV-seropositive.

V gene TRBV10-2 combines with J gene TRBJ2-2, with 11 bases that match TRBD2. The length of the CDR3 is 15 residues. Germline V gene data show CDR1 as WSHSY and CDR2 as SAAADI. The junction had 7 bases not matched to a gene; V was cut back by 6 bases and J by 7 bases. The DNA of the CDR3 is TGCGCCAGCAGAACTAGCGGGAGACAGAGCGGGGAGCTGTTTTTT. It is translated as CASRTSGRQSGELFF.

This clone was found once. This rearrangement joins TRBV30 to TRBJ2-5; 14 positions agree with TRBD2. J gave up 1 base and V 8 bases, and 15 bases lay outside the gene matches. The germline V gene has CDR1 GTSNPN and CDR2 SVGIG (reference sequence). This CDR3 has 18 residues. This chain's CDR3 is CAGSPGTSGGHIQETQYF. In DNA form, the CDR3 reads TGTGCCGGCAGTCCCGGGACTAGCGGGGGCCACATCCAAGAGACCCAGTACTTC.

The chain uses TRBV19 and TRBJ1-1; D gene ambiguous. V lost 4 bases and J 8 bases, leaving 11 bases between the germline ends. Germline values: CDR1 LNHDA, CDR2 SQIVND (reference sequence). This CDR3 is built from 12 residues. The CDR3 sequence is CASSTRGSEAFF. Here the CDR3 DNA reads TGTGCCAGTAGTACCCGGGGATCCGAAGCTTTCTTT.

The J gene is TRBJ1-3, the V gene TRBV6-5, with a tentative D call TRBD1 (5 bases). CDR1 and CDR2 from the germline V gene are MNHEY and SVGAGI. Trimming removed 5 bases from V and 2 bases from J, with 13 bases in between. The CDR3 loop spans 15 amino acids. The CDR3 region is CASSPTWGAGNTIYF. CDR3 sequence (DNA): TGTGCCAGCAGTCCAACTTGGGGGGCTGGAAACACCATATATTTT.

The chain has TRBV2 and TRBJ2-5; D is uncertain. The V gene's germline CDR1 is SNHLY and CDR2 FYNNEI. The CDR3 sequence is 14 residues long. V was trimmed by 2 bases and J by 7 bases, leaving 14 bases between them. The CDR3 bases are TGTGCCAGCAGTGAATCCCTAGGAACGGGGACCCAGTACTTC. This translates into CASSESLGTGTQYF.

The chain uses TRBV10-2 and TRBJ1-3; 9 bases align to TRBD1. The CDR3 loop spans 16 amino acids. Germline CDR1 and CDR2: WSHSY and SAAADI. V lost 3 bases, J lost 0 bases, and 3 bases stayed unmatched. The CDR3 protein is CASSDGTGISGNTIYF. CDR3 DNA sequence: TGCGCCAGCAGTGACGGGACAGGGATCTCTGGAAACACCATATATTTT.

The chain uses TRBV6-5 and TRBJ2-3; TRBD2 aligns across 10 bases. Trimming at V came to 5 bases and at J to 3 bases, leaving 5 bases not matched to a gene. Per germline, CDR1 MNHEY and CDR2 SVGAGI. The CDR3 has 15 residues. The CDR3 reads CASSPSGRRTDTQYF. DNA for the CDR3: TGTGCCAGCAGTCCTAGCGGGAGAAGGACAGATACGCAGTATTTT.

V is TRBV5-1 and J is TRBJ2-1; D perhaps matches TRBD2 (6 bases). Between the trimmed V and J ends, which lost 10 bases and 1 base, there was a span of 12 bases. CDR3 length equals 13 residues. Germline CDR1 reads SGHRS; CDR2 reads YFSETQ. The CDR3 region has the DNA TGCGCCTCGGGGGAGGCATCCTACAATGAGCAGTTCTTC. Protein: CASGEASYNEQFF.

The chain couples TRBV29-1 to TRBJ1-4; D gene unclear. CDR1 SQVTM and CDR2 ANQGSEA come from the germline V gene. V lost 0 bases to trimming and J lost 8 bases, with 13 bases between them. The CDR3 is 14 amino acids. CDR3 residues: CSVEESWPKEKLFF. CDR3 nucleotide sequence: TGCAGCGTTGAAGAATCTTGGCCGAAGGAAAAACTGTTTTTT.

The chain recombines TRBV30 with TRBJ1-2; 10 bases line up with TRBD1. Germline V gene sequence: CDR1 GTSNPN, CDR2 SVGIG (reference sequence). The V gene end was trimmed by 5 bases and the J gene end by 7 bases; junction bases not matched to a gene: 13. The CDR3 has 15 amino acids. The CDR3 region has the DNA TGTGCCTGGCGCAAAGGGACAGGGGCGGAGGGTGGCTACACCTTC. Amino acids: CAWRKGTGAEGGYTF.

This rearrangement joins TRBV30 to TRBJ1-2; 10 nucleotides agree with TRBD1. Germline CDR1 GTSNPN, CDR2 SVGIG (reference sequence). This CDR3 region has 15 residues. Losses at the gene ends were 1 base for V and 2 bases for J; bases not matched to a gene: 4. The CDR3, as DNA: TGTGCCTGGAGTGGGGGACAGGGGATCAACTATGGCTACACCTTC. Amino acids: CAWSGGQGINYGYTF.

The gene calls are TRBV7-2 and TRBJ2-1; 8 bases line up with TRBD2. Germline V gene data show CDR1 as SGHTA and CDR2 as FQGNSA. The CDR3 loop spans 14 amino acids. V lost 4 bases to trimming and J lost 10 bases; unmatched junction nucleotides: 9. DNA for the CDR3: TGTGCCAGCAGCTCACCCATGCGGGAGGCGGAGCAGTTCTTC. This gives the protein CASSSPMREAEQFF. The complete variable domain, with remaining parts taken from reference TRBV7-2 and TRBJ2-1, reads GAGVSQSPSNKVTEKGKDVELRCDPISGHTALYWYRQSLGQGLEFLIYFQGNSAPDKSGLPSDRFSAERTGGSVSTLTIQRTQQEDSAVYLCASSSPMREAEQFFGPGTRLTVL.

The V and J genes are TRBV4-1 and TRBJ2-7; 9 nucleotides match TRBD1. The CDR3 spans 17 residues. In germline, CDR1 is MGHRA, CDR2 YSYEKL. With V trimmed by 1 base and J by 3 bases, 10 bases remained unmatched. The CDR3 DNA reads as TGCGCCAGCAGCCAAGGGCGTAGGGGGACAGGGTTCTACGAGCAGTACTTC. The encoded protein is CASSQGRRGTGFYEQYF.

This chain connects TRBV28 to TRBJ1-1; 9 bases match TRBD1. The V gene's germline CDR1 is MDHEN and CDR2 SYDVKM. The CDR3 spans 16 residues. J lost 1 base, V lost 5 bases, and 8 bases had no gene match. In DNA form, the CDR3 reads TGTGCCAGCAGTCAGGGACAGGGAGGGGGGAACACTGAAGCTTTCTTT. This encodes CASSQGQGGGNTEAFF.

The chain is built from TRBV6-5 and TRBJ2-7; 7 positions match TRBD1. V gave up 7 bases and J gave up 5 bases; unmatched junction bases: 11. This CDR3 contains 14 residues. The germline gives CDR1 MNHEY, CDR2 SVGAGI. CDR3: CASIPSQGSHEQYF. The CDR3 DNA reads as TGTGCCAGCATCCCCTCACAGGGGAGCCACGAGCAGTACTTC.

The chain uses TRBV5-1 and TRBJ2-1, with TRBD2 matching over 10 bases. J gave up 7 bases and V 9 bases, and 10 bases lay outside the gene matches. Germline CDR1 is SGHRS and CDR2 is YFSETQ. The CDR3 has 14 amino acids. The CDR3 DNA reads TGCGCCACCGGCGGGCTAGCGGGAGAGAATGAGCAGTTCTTC. Translated, it gives CATGGLAGENEQFF. The entire variable domain, with the rest obtained from reference TRBV5-1 and TRBJ2-1, is as follows: KAGVTQTPRYLIKTRGQQVTLSCSPISGHRSVSWYQQTPGQGLQFLFEYFSETQRNKGNFPGRFSGRQFSNSRSEMNVSTLELGDSALYLCATGGLAGENEQFFGPGTRLTVL.

The rearrangement links TRBV5-1 to TRBJ1-1, with D possibly being TRBD1 (6 bases). CDR3 size: 16 residues. Germline-derived CDR1 and CDR2 are SGHRS and YFSETQ. V lost 6 bases and J 5 bases, leaving 23 bases between the germline ends. Here the CDR3 reads CASTGDGRAKRTEAFF. In nucleotides, the CDR3 is TGCGCCAGCACAGGGGACGGGAGGGCGAAAAGGACTGAAGCTTTCTTT.

The chain joins TRBV4-1 to TRBJ1-4, with TRBD1 matching over 12 bases. V lost 4 bases and J lost 0; bases outside the gene matches: 12. The CDR3 has 20 amino acids. Germline V gene sequence: CDR1 MGHRA, CDR2 YSYEKL. CDR3 region: CASSRFPGTGGVATNEKLFF. The CDR3 DNA is TGCGCCAGCAGCCGTTTCCCCGGGACAGGGGGCGTTGCAACTAATGAAAAACTGTTTTTT.

The sample holds one count of this clone. This sequence joins TRBV6-5 and TRBJ2-7; no clear D. Looked up from germline, CDR1 is MNHEY and CDR2 is SVGAGI. This CDR3 spans 11 amino acids. Trimming left V 2 bases short and J 11 bases short, with 10 bases between. The CDR3 region has the DNA TGTGCCAGCAGTTACAAGACAAAGGAGTACTTC. This translates into CASSYKTKEYF.

This clone was picked up a small number of times. This chain connects TRBV6-5 to TRBJ1-4; the D is unclear. Trimming left V 5 bases short and J 3 bases short, with 10 bases between. From germline, CDR1 is MNHEY and CDR2 SVGAGI. The CDR3 runs 14 residues. The CDR3 DNA is TGTGCCAGCAGTGGGCGAGGGCCTAATGAAAAACTGTTTTTT. Encoded protein: CASSGRGPNEKLFF.

This chain uses TRBV30 with TRBJ2-5; a possible D gene is TRBD1 (6 bases). CDR1 and CDR2 from the germline V gene are GTSNPN and SVGIG (reference sequence). The CDR3 runs to 11 residues. V was cut by 8 bases and J by 2 bases, with 9 bases left in between. This CDR3 reads CAAGEQETQYF. CDR3 DNA sequence: TGTGCCGCAGGGGAGCAAGAGACCCAGTACTTC.

The rearrangement links TRBV13 to TRBJ2-6, with D hard to call. This CDR3 spans 22 amino acids. Germline CDR1 is PRHDT and CDR2 is FYEKMQ (reference sequence). V lost 3 bases to trimming and J lost 2 bases, with 29 bases between them. The DNA of the CDR3 is TGTGCCAGCAGCTTTCCGTTTTATTCAGTTGATCGGAAGCGTCCTGGGGCCAACGTCCTGACTTTC. It translates to CASSFPFYSVDRKRPGANVLTF.

The rearrangement joins TRBV5-1 to TRBJ1-2, with D unresolved. This CDR3 contains 15 residues. The germline V and J ends were trimmed by 1 base and 5 bases, with 15 bases remaining between them. CDR1 and CDR2 from the germline V gene are SGHRS and YFSETQ. The CDR3 nucleotides are TGCGCCAGCAGCTTGACACCGACCCGAGGGTATGGCTACACCTTC. The encoded protein is CASSLTPTRGYGYTF.